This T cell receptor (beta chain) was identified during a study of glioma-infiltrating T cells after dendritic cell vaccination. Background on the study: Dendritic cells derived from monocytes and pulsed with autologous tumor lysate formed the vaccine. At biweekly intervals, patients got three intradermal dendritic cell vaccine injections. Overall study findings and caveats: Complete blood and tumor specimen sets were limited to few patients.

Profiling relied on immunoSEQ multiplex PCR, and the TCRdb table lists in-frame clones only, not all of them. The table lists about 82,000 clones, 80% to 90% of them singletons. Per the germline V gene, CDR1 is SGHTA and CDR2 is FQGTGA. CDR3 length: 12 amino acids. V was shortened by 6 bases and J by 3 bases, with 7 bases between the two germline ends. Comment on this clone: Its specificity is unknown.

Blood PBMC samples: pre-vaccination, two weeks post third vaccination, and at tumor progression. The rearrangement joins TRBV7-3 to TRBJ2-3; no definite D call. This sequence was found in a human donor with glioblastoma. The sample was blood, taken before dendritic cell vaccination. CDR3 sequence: CASSPGTDTQYF. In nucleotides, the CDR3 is TGTGCCAGCAGTCCCGGGACAGATACGCAGTATTTT.